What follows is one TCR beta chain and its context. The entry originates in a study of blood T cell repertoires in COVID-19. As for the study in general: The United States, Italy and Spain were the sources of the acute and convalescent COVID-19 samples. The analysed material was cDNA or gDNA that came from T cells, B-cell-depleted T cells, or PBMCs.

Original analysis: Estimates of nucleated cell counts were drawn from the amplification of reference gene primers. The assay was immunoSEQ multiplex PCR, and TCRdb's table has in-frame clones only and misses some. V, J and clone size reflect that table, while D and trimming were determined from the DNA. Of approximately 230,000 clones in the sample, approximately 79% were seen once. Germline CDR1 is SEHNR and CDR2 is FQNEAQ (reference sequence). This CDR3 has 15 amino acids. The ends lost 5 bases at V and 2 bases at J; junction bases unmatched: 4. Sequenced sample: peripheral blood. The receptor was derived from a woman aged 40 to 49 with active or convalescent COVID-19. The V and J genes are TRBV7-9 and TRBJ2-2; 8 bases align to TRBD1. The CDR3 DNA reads TGTGCCAGCAGCGGAACAGGGGGAAACACCGGGGAGCTGTTTTTT. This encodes CASSGTGGNTGELFF. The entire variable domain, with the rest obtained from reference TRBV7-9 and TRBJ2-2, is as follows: DTGVSQNPRHKITKRGQNVTFRCDPISEHNRLYWYRQTLGQGPEFLTYFQNEAQLEKSRLLSDRFSAERPKGSFSTLEIQRTEQGDSAMYLCASSGTGGNTGELFFGEGSRLTVL.